The 6 T cell receptor beta chains below all came from one sample that was sequenced in a study of blood T cell repertoires in COVID-19. Only in-frame clones appear in the TCRdb table, and some are missing; sequencing was by immunoSEQ multiplex PCR. The repertoire holds approximately 340,000 clones, more than 85% seen once, with roughly 0.9% in the top ten. The specimen was PBMCs or T cells enriched from blood (not recorded which). The receptors were gathered from a woman between 40 and 55 years old who had been exposed to COVID-19.

The chain combines TRBV6-1 with TRBJ2-1; D remains ambiguous. CDR3 length equals 15 residues. The V end was cut by 2 bases, the J end by 5 bases, with 13 bases between. Germline values: CDR1 MNHNS, CDR2 SASEGT. CDR3 region: CASSESLVTNNEQFF. In nucleotides, the CDR3 is TGTGCCAGCAGTGAAAGTTTAGTTACTAACAATGAGCAGTTCTTC.

The rearrangement joins TRBV27 to TRBJ1-3; 7 nucleotides line up with TRBD1. CDR1 is MNHEY and CDR2 is SMNVEV in the germline V gene (reference sequence). The CDR3 length is 14 residues. With 8 bases clipped from V and 0 bases from J, the junction kept 4 bases outside the gene matches. The CDR3 is CASGQANSGNTIYF. CDR3 nucleotides: TGTGCCAGCGGACAGGCTAACTCTGGAAACACCATATATTTT.

J is TRBJ2-7 and V is TRBV7-2; TRBD2 matches at 7 bases. Per the germline V gene, CDR1 is SGHTA and CDR2 is FQGNSA. The CDR3 runs 15 residues. Trimming removed 1 base from V and 3 bases from J; junction bases left unmatched: 6. In DNA, the CDR3 is TGTGCCAGCAGCTTAGTTCGCGGGGGAATCTACGAGCAGTACTTC. Its protein product is CASSLVRGGIYEQYF.

The V call is TRBV20-1, the J call TRBJ1-1, with no clear D. Germline CDR1 DFQATT, CDR2 SNEGSKA (reference sequence). Trimming took 7 bases from V and 1 from J, leaving 7 bases between them. This CDR3 contains 11 residues. The CDR3 sequence is CSGQWNTEAFF. The CDR3 DNA reads TGCAGTGGCCAGTGGAACACTGAAGCTTTCTTT.

This clone has only one observation. The J gene is TRBJ1-5, the V gene TRBV20-1; no reliable D call. The CDR3 consists of 13 residues. CDR1 and CDR2 from the germline V gene are DFQATT and SNEGSKA (reference sequence). The V gene lost 3 bases and the J gene lost 6 bases, with 12 bases spanning the gap. CDR3 residues: CSASSGSSQPQHF. In DNA form, the CDR3 reads TGCAGTGCTAGTTCAGGATCGAGTCAGCCCCAGCATTTT.

V usage is TRBV24-1 and J usage is TRBJ1-2, with D possibly being TRBD1 (6 bases). The CDR3 is 14 residues long. Trimming cost V 5 bases and J 4 bases, with 13 bases left between them. Germline lookup yields CDR1 KGHDR and CDR2 SFDVKD. CDR3 region: CATSGSGGAYGYTF. The CDR3 DNA is TGTGCCACCAGTGGGTCGGGGGGGGCCTATGGCTACACCTTC.